This TCR beta chain was retrieved from a study of monozygotic twins with inflammatory bowel disease. TCRalpha and TCRbeta cDNA was put through two nested PCRs of 16 and 9 cycles. No DNA is given; TCRdb re-called the 5' RACE reads and lists each CDR3 protein once. This sample's table has 350,000 to 400,000 distinct CDR3 sequences. About this clonotype itself: Antigen unknown.

Study observations and caveats: Other individuals had fewer clonotypes in common with IBD patients than with healthy twins, especially with disease activity. For IBD, no single strong associated signal or clonotype was supported.

The CDR3 loop spans 15 amino acids. Germline V gene sequence: CDR1 LNHNV, CDR2 YYDKDF (reference sequence). The origin of this receptor is a human donor with ulcerative colitis or Crohn's disease, or a healthy co-twin of an affected twin (not recorded which). V usage is TRBV15 and J usage is TRBJ2-5; TCRdb names TRBD2, which stays unverified in the absence of DNA. The sequencing sample was made of blood. The chain's CDR3 is CATSRTGAARETQYF.